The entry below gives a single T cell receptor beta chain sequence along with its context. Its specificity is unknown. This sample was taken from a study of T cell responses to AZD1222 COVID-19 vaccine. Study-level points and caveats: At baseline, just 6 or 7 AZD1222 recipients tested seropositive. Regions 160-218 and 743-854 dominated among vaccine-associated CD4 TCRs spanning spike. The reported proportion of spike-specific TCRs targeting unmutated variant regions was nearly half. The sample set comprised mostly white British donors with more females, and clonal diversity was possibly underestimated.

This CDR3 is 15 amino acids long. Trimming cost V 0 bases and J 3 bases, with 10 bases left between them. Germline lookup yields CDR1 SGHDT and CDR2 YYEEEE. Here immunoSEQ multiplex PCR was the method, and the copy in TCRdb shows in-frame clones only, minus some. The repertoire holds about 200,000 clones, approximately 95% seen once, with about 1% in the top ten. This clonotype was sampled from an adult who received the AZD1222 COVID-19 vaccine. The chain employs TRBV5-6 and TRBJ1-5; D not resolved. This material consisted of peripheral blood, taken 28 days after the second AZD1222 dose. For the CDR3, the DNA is TGTGCCAGCAGCTTGGAACGGCGGTTCAATCAGCCCCAGCATTTT. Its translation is CASSLERRFNQPQHF. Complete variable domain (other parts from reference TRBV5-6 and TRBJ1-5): DAGVTQSPTHLIKTRGQQVTLRCSPKSGHDTVSWYQQALGQGPQFIFQYYEEEERQRGNFPDRFSGHQFPNYSSELNVNALLLGDSALYLCASSLERRFNQPQHFGDGTRLSIL.